The 5 T cell receptor beta chains below all came from one sample that was sequenced in a study of T cell responses to AZD1222 COVID-19 vaccine. The method was immunoSEQ multiplex PCR; TCRdb's version includes in-frame clones alone and lacks a portion of them. Of fewer than 200,000 clones listed, 85% to 95% are singletons. The material was peripheral blood, obtained on day 0 of AZD1222 vaccination. Receptor source: an adult in good health.

A note on this clone: In the same sample, other DNA sequences code for this CDR3. The J gene is TRBJ1-1, the V gene TRBV6-1; the D gene is possibly TRBD1 (6 bases). In germline, CDR1 is MNHNS, CDR2 SASEGT. Trimming stripped 1 base from V and 2 bases from J, with 8 bases between. This CDR3 has 14 amino acids. The CDR3 sequence is CASSEGTVNTEAFF. The CDR3 DNA reads TGTGCCAGCAGTGAAGGGACAGTTAACACTGAAGCTTTCTTT.

The rearrangement links TRBV9 to TRBJ2-1; 10 positions match TRBD2. Germline-derived CDR1 and CDR2 are SGDLS and YYNGEE. The CDR3 loop spans 15 amino acids. The trim removed 1 base at V and 4 bases at J, leaving 2 bases unmatched. CDR3 bases: TGTGCCAGCAGCGTAAGCGGGAGGGATTACAATGAGCAGTTCTTC. The encoded protein is CASSVSGRDYNEQFF.

The V call is TRBV18, the J call TRBJ1-5, with D unresolved. Germline V gene lookup returns CDR1 KGHSH and CDR2 LQKENI. This CDR3 has 13 residues. V was pared by 6 bases and J by 5 bases, with 11 bases between. The CDR3 loop reads CASSSTVDQPQHF. For the CDR3, the DNA is TGTGCCAGCTCGTCTACCGTTGATCAGCCCCAGCATTTT.

Turning to this clone: Different DNA sequences within this sample yield the same CDR3. The rearrangement joins TRBV5-1 to TRBJ2-3, with D maybe TRBD1 (5 bases). CDR1 SGHRS and CDR2 YFSETQ come from the germline V gene. This CDR3 comprises 14 residues. Trimming pared 4 bases from V and 0 bases from J, leaving 9 bases between. Here the CDR3 reads CASSPDTSTDTQYF. Here the CDR3 DNA reads TGCGCCAGCAGCCCGGACACCAGCACAGATACGCAGTATTTT.

V is TRBV29-1 and J is TRBJ1-2; TRBD1 is a possible D gene (6 bases). With 4 bases removed from V and 5 bases from J, the gap between germline ends came to 14 bases. The CDR3 is 13 amino acids. CDR1 and CDR2 from the germline V gene are SQVTM and ANQGSEA. The CDR3 here is CSVGGGIGYGYTF. The CDR3 nucleotides are TGCAGCGTTGGAGGGGGGATAGGGTATGGCTACACCTTC.